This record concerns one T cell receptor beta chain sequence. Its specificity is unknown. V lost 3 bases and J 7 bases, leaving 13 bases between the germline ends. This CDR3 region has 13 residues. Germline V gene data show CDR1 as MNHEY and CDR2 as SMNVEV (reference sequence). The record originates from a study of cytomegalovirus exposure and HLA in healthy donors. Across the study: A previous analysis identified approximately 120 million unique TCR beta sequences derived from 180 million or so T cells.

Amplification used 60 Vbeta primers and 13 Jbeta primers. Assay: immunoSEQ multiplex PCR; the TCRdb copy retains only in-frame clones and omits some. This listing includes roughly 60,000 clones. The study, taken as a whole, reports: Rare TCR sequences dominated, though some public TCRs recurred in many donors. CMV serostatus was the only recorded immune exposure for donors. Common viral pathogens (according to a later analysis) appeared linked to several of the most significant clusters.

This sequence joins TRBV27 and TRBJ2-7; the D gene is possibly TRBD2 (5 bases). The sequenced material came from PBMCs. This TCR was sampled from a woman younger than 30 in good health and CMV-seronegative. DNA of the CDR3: TGTGCCAGCAGTTTCGTGATAGGAGGAGAGCAGTACTTC. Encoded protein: CASSFVIGGEQYF.